This TCR beta chain was observed in a study of cytomegalovirus exposure and HLA in healthy donors. The wider study: HLA-typed donors were the source of around 87 million unique TCRs, which an early data release held.

In the PCR, 60 Vbeta and 13 Jbeta primers were used. Profiling relied on immunoSEQ multiplex PCR, and the TCRdb table lists in-frame clones only, not all of them. The data show roughly 120,000 clones, with 75% to 85% seen just once and around 2.5% held by the top ten. This clone showed up just once. The antigen remains unidentified. Study-wide results and caveats: Researchers reportedly found TCR beta sequences accurately predicted most subjects' HLA-A and HLA-B alleles. Most TCR sequences were rare, but some public TCRs occurred in many donors. Follow-up analysis later connected one missense variant in DCLRE1C with trimming of TCR beta V- and J-genes.

Sequencing was carried out using PBMCs. This clonotype was obtained from a man under 40 in good health and CMV-seronegative.

Here the CDR3 DNA reads TGTGCCAGCAGCTCACACCTGGCGGGGACAACTAATGAAAAACTGTTTTTT. Protein: CASSSHLAGTTNEKLFF. The V gene is TRBV11-2, the J gene TRBJ1-4; the D is unclear. The V gene lost 4 bases and the J gene lost 0 bases, with 15 bases spanning the gap. The CDR3 sequence is 17 residues long. Germline V CDR1 and CDR2: SGHAT, FQNNGV.